Shown below are 13 T cell receptor beta chains from a single sample sequenced in a study of blood T cell repertoires in COVID-19. Sequencing used immunoSEQ multiplex PCR; TCRdb keeps in-frame clones, though not all of them. There are about 170,000 clones in the sample; about 80% occur only once, and approximately 11% lies in the top ten. The sample consisted of peripheral blood. These receptors originate from a man between 65 and 80 years old with active or convalescent COVID-19.

The genes are TRBV15 and TRBJ1-2, with TRBD1 matching over 9 bases. This CDR3 has 16 amino acids. Germline trimming cut 0 bases from V and 4 bases from J; bases unmatched to any gene: 6. CDR1 and CDR2 (germline): LNHNV, YYDKDF (reference sequence). This chain's CDR3 is CATSRDGGTGIYGYTF. CDR3 in DNA: TGTGCCACCAGCAGAGATGGCGGGACAGGGATCTATGGCTACACCTTC.

CDR3 residues: CASSVEGQGSYEQYF. In DNA, the CDR3 is TGTGCCAGCAGCGTAGAAGGGCAGGGTTCCTACGAGCAGTACTTC. V usage is TRBV9 and J usage is TRBJ2-7; TRBD1 might be the D (5 bases). The V and J ends lost 0 bases and 1 base respectively, with 11 bases between them. The CDR3 spans 15 residues. CDR1 SGDLS and CDR2 YYNGEE come from the germline V gene.

V is TRBV9 and J is TRBJ2-7; D is unclear. The length of the CDR3 is 11 residues. Germline values: CDR1 SGDLS, CDR2 YYNGEE. V gave up 4 bases and J gave up 3 bases, with 5 bases separating them. CDR3 amino acids: CASSFHYEQYF. CDR3 in DNA: TGTGCCAGCAGCTTCCACTACGAGCAGTACTTC.

The V and J genes are TRBV10-3 and TRBJ1-6; D remains unclear. The germline V gene has CDR1 ENHRY and CDR2 SYGVKD. Trimming took off 4 bases at V and 4 bases at J, with 5 bases between the two ends. This CDR3 contains 13 residues. The CDR3 DNA reads as TGTGCCATCAGTGTCGAGTATAATTCACCCCTCCACTTT. Translated, it gives CAISVEYNSPLHF.

This chain links TRBV2 with TRBJ1-5, with TRBD1 matching 9 bases. From germline, CDR1 is SNHLY and CDR2 FYNNEI. The J segment lost 7 bases and the V segment lost 3 bases, leaving 10 bases of the junction unmatched. The CDR3 has 16 residues. The CDR3: CASSDTSGTGHQPQHF. Here the CDR3 DNA reads TGTGCCAGCAGTGACACGTCCGGGACAGGGCACCAGCCCCAGCATTTT.

This clone has only a few counts. The J gene is TRBJ1-4, the V gene TRBV7-9, with 8 bases that match TRBD1. Germline loops: CDR1 SEHNR, CDR2 FQNEAQ (reference sequence). V was clipped by 5 bases and J by 7 bases; unmatched bases: 9. The CDR3 runs 15 residues. The CDR3 region is CASSRAGGVGEKLFF. The CDR3 bases are TGTGCCAGCAGCAGAGCAGGGGGCGTAGGTGAAAAACTGTTTTTT.

V is TRBV6-5 and J is TRBJ2-3; weak D call: TRBD1 (5 bases). There are 14 residues in the CDR3. Germline CDR1 is MNHEY and CDR2 is SVGAGI. Trimming shortened V by 8 bases and J by 1 base, and 13 bases separated the two germline ends. The CDR3 is CASERGLGTDTQYF. The CDR3 region has the DNA TGTGCCAGCGAAAGGGGTTTGGGCACAGATACGCAGTATTTT.

The chain joins TRBV28 to TRBJ2-5, with D unresolved. CDR1 MDHEN and CDR2 SYDVKM come from the germline V gene. This CDR3 has 12 residues. The germline V and J ends were trimmed by 4 bases and 7 bases, with 10 bases remaining between them. CDR3 amino acids: CASSSPPGTQYF. The CDR3 DNA follows: TGTGCCAGCAGTTCTCCCCCGGGGACCCAGTACTTC.

This clone came up a few times. V is TRBV5-1 and J is TRBJ2-7; 10 nucleotides agree with TRBD1. The CDR3 is 15 amino acids. V shed 1 base, J shed 5 bases, and the junction held 6 bases outside the gene matches. CDR1 SGHRS and CDR2 YFSETQ come from the germline V gene. The CDR3 DNA reads TGCGCCAGCAGCTTGCCCCCCGGGACAGGGGACGAGCAGTACTTC. Translated, it gives CASSLPPGTGDEQYF.

Note on this clone: The DNA is left out, because the CDR3 cannot be placed on it with certainty; the CDR3 is given as TCRdb lists it. The V and J genes are TRBV28 and TRBJ1-1; the table's D call TRBD1 went unverified against the DNA. Germline V CDR1 and CDR2: MDHEN, SYDVKM. The CDR3 numbers 14 amino acids, ends counted. CDR3 loop: CASILDRDNTEAFF.

The chain couples TRBV28 to TRBJ1-4; unclear D gene. CDR3 length: 11 amino acids. Trimming stripped 6 bases from V and 4 bases from J, with 3 bases between. CDR1 and CDR2 (germline): MDHEN, SYDVKM. The chain's CDR3 is CASRYNEKLFF. As DNA, the CDR3 is TGTGCCAGCAGGTATAATGAAAAACTGTTTTTT.

J is TRBJ2-7 and V is TRBV6-2 or TRBV6-3; the D is unclear. The CDR3 is 15 amino acids. Germline values: CDR1 MNHEY, CDR2 SVGEGT. With 0 bases removed from V and 0 bases from J, the gap between germline ends came to 9 bases. The DNA of the CDR3 is TGTGCCAGCAGTTACTCGAGCGTGAGCTCCTACGAGCAGTACTTC. The encoded protein is CASSYSSVSSYEQYF.

The chain links TRBV7-2 to TRBJ1-4; D unresolved. The CDR3 is made up of 13 amino acids. Trimming took off 5 bases at V and 3 bases at J, with 7 bases between the two ends. The germline V gene has CDR1 SGHTA and CDR2 FQGNSA. CDR3 bases: TGTGCCAGCAGCCTAGGGCCTAATGAAAAACTGTTTTTT. It yields the protein CASSLGPNEKLFF.